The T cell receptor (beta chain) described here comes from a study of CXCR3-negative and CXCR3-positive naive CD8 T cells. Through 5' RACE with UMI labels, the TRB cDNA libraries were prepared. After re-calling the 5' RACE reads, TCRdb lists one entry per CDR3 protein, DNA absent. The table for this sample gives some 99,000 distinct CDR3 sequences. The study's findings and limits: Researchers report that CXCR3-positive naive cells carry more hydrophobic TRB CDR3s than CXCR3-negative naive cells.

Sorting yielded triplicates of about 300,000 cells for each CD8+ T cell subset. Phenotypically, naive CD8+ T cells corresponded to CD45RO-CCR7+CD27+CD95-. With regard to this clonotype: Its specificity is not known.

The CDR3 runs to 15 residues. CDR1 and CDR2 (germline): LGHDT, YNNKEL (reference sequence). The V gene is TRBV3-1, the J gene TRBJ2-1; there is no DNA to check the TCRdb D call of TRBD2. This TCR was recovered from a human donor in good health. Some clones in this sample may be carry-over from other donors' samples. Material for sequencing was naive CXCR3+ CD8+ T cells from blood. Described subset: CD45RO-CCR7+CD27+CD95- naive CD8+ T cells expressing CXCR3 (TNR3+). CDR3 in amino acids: CASSHVSGGLNEQFF.